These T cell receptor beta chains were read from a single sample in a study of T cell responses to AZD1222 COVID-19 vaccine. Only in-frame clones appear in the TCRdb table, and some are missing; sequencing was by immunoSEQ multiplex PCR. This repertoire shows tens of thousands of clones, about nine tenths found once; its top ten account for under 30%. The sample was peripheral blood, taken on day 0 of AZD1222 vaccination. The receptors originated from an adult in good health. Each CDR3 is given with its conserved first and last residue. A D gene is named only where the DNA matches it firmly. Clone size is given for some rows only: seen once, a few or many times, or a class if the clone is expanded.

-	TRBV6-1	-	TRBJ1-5	CASSEGYRDQPQHF	TGTGCCAGCAGTGAAGGTTACAGGGATCAGCCCCAGCATTTT
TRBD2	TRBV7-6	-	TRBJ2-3	CASSSAGGSTDTQYF	TGTGCCAGCAGCTCGGCGGGGGGGAGCACAGATACGCAGTATTTT
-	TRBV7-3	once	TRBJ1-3	CASSPTGGNTIYF	TGTGCCAGCAGCCCAACGGGGGGAAACACCATATATTTT
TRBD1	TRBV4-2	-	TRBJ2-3	CASSRRTGGGEDTQYF	TGTGCCAGCAGCCGCCGGACAGGGGGCGGGGAGGATACGCAGTATTTT
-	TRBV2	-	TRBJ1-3	CASSLGGYSGNTIYF	TGTGCCAGCAGCCTGGGAGGTTACTCTGGAAACACCATATATTTT
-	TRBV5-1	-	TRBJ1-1	CASSSSGTRFSTEAFF	TGCGCCAGCAGCTCCTCCGGGACAAGATTTAGCACTGAAGCTTTCTTT
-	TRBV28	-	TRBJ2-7	CASSPPPGEQYF	TGTGCCAGCAGTCCCCCCCCGGGCGAGCAGTACTTC
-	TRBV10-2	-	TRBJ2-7	CASRTQGWEQYF	TGCGCCAGCAGGACCCAAGGTTGGGAGCAGTACTTC
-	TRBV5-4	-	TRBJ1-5	CASSLSGDGRQPQHF	TGTGCCAGCAGCTTGTCCGGGGATGGAAGGCAGCCCCAGCATTTT
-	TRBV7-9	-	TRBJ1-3	CASSLGFGGTVYGNTIYF	TGTGCCAGCAGCTTAGGATTCGGGGGTACCGTCTACGGAAACACCATATATTTT
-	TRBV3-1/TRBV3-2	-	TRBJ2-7	CASSRGASSYEQYF	TGTGCCAGCAGCCGGGGGGCAAGCTCCTACGAGCAGTACTTC
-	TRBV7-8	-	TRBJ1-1	CASSLVLQSNTEAFF	TGTGCCAGCAGCTTAGTGTTGCAGTCGAACACTGAAGCTTTCTTT
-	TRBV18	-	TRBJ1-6	CASSPPGALGNSPLHF	TGTGCCAGCTCACCGCCGGGGGCGCTGGGTAATTCACCCCTCCACTTT